This record concerns one TCR beta chain sequence. The antigen is not known. This record comes from a study of shared clonotypes between healthy human individuals. Points from the study as a whole: Across subsets, estimated richness was generally greater for naive than for memory populations.

The method was immunoSEQ multiplex PCR; TCRdb's version includes in-frame clones alone and lacks a portion of them. Here the sample spans about 980,000 clones, over 60% being singletons. Material for sequencing was memory CD4+ T cells sorted from blood. The subset is: CD45RA-negative fraction. The TCR comes from a man aged 18 to 29 in good health.

CDR3 DNA sequence: TGTGCCAGCAGCTCTACCAGCGGGAGGCTACCCTACGAGCAGTACTTC. Its protein is CASSSTSGRLPYEQYF. This rearrangement joins TRBV7-2 to TRBJ2-7; 9 positions match TRBD2. The ends lost 4 bases at V and 2 bases at J; junction bases unmatched: 9. This CDR3 contains 16 residues. Germline assignment: CDR1 SGHTA and CDR2 FQGNSA.